The 20 T cell receptor beta chains presented below share a single source sample, sequenced in a study of blood T cell repertoires in COVID-19. Libraries were prepared by immunoSEQ multiplex PCR; TCRdb keeps only in-frame clonotypes and omits some of them. The table records under 50,000 clones, about two thirds of them present only once. Source material: peripheral blood. These receptors came from a man of 80 years or more with acute or convalescent COVID-19.

This clone was seen a handful of times. This chain connects TRBV5-1 to TRBJ1-3; TRBD1 matches 7 bases. Germline CDR1 and CDR2: SGHRS and YFSETQ. Losses at the gene ends were 4 bases for V and 7 bases for J; bases not matched to a gene: 8. The length of the CDR3 is 14 residues. Here the CDR3 reads CASSPIQGDNTIYF. CDR3 in DNA: TGCGCCAGCAGCCCCATCCAGGGGGATAACACCATATATTTT.

In its sample, this clone was seen once. V is TRBV11-3 and J is TRBJ2-1; 8 bases agree with TRBD1. The V gene end was trimmed by 5 bases and the J gene end by 9 bases; junction bases not matched to a gene: 6. The germline CDR1 and CDR2 sequences are SGHNT and YENEEA. CDR3 length: 13 amino acids. The CDR3 sequence is CASSPTGVGEQFF. Here the CDR3 DNA reads TGTGCCAGCAGCCCGACAGGGGTGGGTGAGCAGTTCTTC.

The chain employs TRBV10-3 and TRBJ2-7; TRBD1 matches at 8 bases. Germline CDR1 and CDR2: ENHRY and SYGVKD. The CDR3 consists of 17 residues. Losses at the gene ends were 3 bases for V and 0 bases for J; bases not matched to a gene: 10. The CDR3 DNA reads TGTGCCATCAGTGACGTAAGGAGAGGACAGGGCTCCTACGAGCAGTACTTC. This translates into CAISDVRRGQGSYEQYF.

In this sample, this clone turned up a few times. The chain joins TRBV10-3 to TRBJ2-1, with TRBD1 identical over 10 bases. With V trimmed by 10 bases and J by 5 bases, 5 bases remained unmatched. The length of the CDR3 is 13 residues. Per the germline V gene, CDR1 is ENHRY and CDR2 is SYGVKD. CDR3 in DNA: TGTGCCACCGGACAGGGGGATAACAATGAGCAGTTCTTC. It encodes CATGQGDNNEQFF.

This clone was counted between two and nine times. The chain carries TRBV7-8 and TRBJ2-3; the match to TRBD2 covers 13 bases. The CDR3 totals 17 residues. The V segment lost 5 bases and the J segment 6 bases; nucleotides outside the gene matches: 11. From germline, CDR1 is SGHVS and CDR2 FQNEAQ. The CDR3 DNA is TGTGCCAGCAGCCTCCGGACTAGCGGGGGCTCTACGGATACGCAGTATTTT. This encodes CASSLRTSGGSTDTQYF.

This clone was detected many times. This same CDR3 is encoded by further DNA sequences in the sample. The chain is built from TRBV6-2 or TRBV6-3 and TRBJ2-7, with TRBD1 as a possible D gene (5 bases). This CDR3 region has 14 residues. Germline V gene sequence: CDR1 MNHEY, CDR2 SVGEGT. V was pared by 0 bases and J by 2 bases, with 8 bases between. CDR3 residues: CASSYSKDTYEQYF. The DNA for the CDR3 is TGTGCCAGCAGTTACTCGAAGGACACCTACGAGCAGTACTTC.

V gene TRBV7-9 combines with J gene TRBJ1-1; D is unresolved. The CDR3 is 11 residues long. Trimming took off 5 bases at V and 11 bases at J, with 12 bases between the two ends. The germline V gene has CDR1 SEHNR and CDR2 FQNEAQ (reference sequence). The CDR3 DNA reads TGTGCCAGCAGCACCTACCCGGGGGCTTTCTTT. It yields the protein CASSTYPGAFF.

This chain links TRBV7-6 with TRBJ2-7, with 9 nucleotides matching TRBD2. The V and J ends lost 2 bases and 0 bases, in that order; junction bases with no gene match: 11. The CDR3 loop spans 18 amino acids. The germline V gene has CDR1 SGHVS and CDR2 FNYEAQ. CDR3 DNA sequence: TGTGCCAGCAGCTTACGGTCTAGCGGGACCCCCGACTCCTACGAGCAGTACTTC. Encoded protein: CASSLRSSGTPDSYEQYF.

This clone was seen a single time. The J gene is TRBJ2-7, the V gene TRBV4-3, with 14 nucleotides matching TRBD2. CDR1 is LGHNA, CDR2 YSLEER, per germline. The CDR3 contains 15 residues. The trim removed 4 bases at V and 5 bases at J, leaving 4 bases unmatched. Written as DNA, the CDR3 is TGCGCCAGCAGCCTGGGACTAGCGGGAGAAGACGAGCAGTACTTC. Residues: CASSLGLAGEDEQYF.

V usage is TRBV6-5 and J usage is TRBJ1-1, with D perhaps matching TRBD1 (6 bases). Looked up from germline, CDR1 is MNHEY and CDR2 is SVGAGI. V was pared by 7 bases and J by 3 bases, with 6 bases between. The CDR3 runs 11 residues. This CDR3 reads CASNRDTEAFF. In DNA form, the CDR3 reads TGTGCCAGCAACAGGGACACTGAAGCTTTCTTT.

The chain couples TRBV7-9 to TRBJ1-5, with 7 bases matching TRBD1. V gave up 4 bases and J gave up 11 bases; unmatched junction bases: 11. The CDR3 is 14 amino acids. The germline CDR1 and CDR2 sequences are SEHNR and FQNEAQ (reference sequence). For the CDR3, the DNA is TGTGCCAGCAGCTCGACAGGGCTAATCAGGTCCCAGCATTTT. The encoded protein is CASSSTGLIRSQHF. Full variable domain (outside the CDR3, taken from reference TRBV7-9 and TRBJ1-5): DTGVSQNPRHKITKRGQNVTFRCDPISEHNRLYWYRQTLGQGPEFLTYFQNEAQLEKSRLLSDRFSAERPKGSFSTLEIQRTEQGDSAMYLCASSSTGLIRSQHFGDGTRLSIL.

The V and J genes are TRBV7-6 and TRBJ1-1; D is perhaps TRBD1 (5 bases). The CDR3 sequence is 13 residues long. With 4 bases removed from V and 1 base from J, the gap between germline ends came to 7 bases. Germline CDR1 is SGHVS and CDR2 is FNYEAQ. The CDR3 loop is CASSYGQNTEAFF. The CDR3 bases are TGTGCCAGCAGCTACGGACAGAACACTGAAGCTTTCTTT.

The chain employs TRBV18 and TRBJ1-1; tentatively, D is TRBD1 (6 bases). Germline V CDR1 and CDR2: KGHSH, LQKENI. The CDR3 has 12 amino acids. V lost 5 bases to trimming and J lost 7 bases, with 11 bases between them. This CDR3 is CASSSQGVEAFF. In DNA form, the CDR3 reads TGTGCCAGCTCATCACAGGGAGTTGAAGCTTTCTTT. The whole variable domain, remainder taken from reference TRBV18 and TRBJ1-1, is NAGVMQNPRHLVRRRGQEARLRCSPMKGHSHVYWYRQLPEEGLKFMVYLQKENIIDESGMPKERFSAEFPKEGPSILRIQQVVRGDSAAYFCASSSQGVEAFFGQGTRLTVV.

The chain links TRBV7-8 to TRBJ1-6, with D possibly being TRBD1 (5 bases). The CDR3 has 13 residues. Trimming pared 1 base from V and 15 bases from J, leaving 13 bases between. Germline assignment: CDR1 SGHVS and CDR2 FQNEAQ. The CDR3 spells CASSLGIRGNLHF. The CDR3 region has the DNA TGTGCCAGCAGCTTAGGTATTCGGGGGAACCTCCACTTT. Full variable domain (outside the CDR3, taken from reference TRBV7-8 and TRBJ1-6): GAGVSQSPRYKVAKRGQDVALRCDPISGHVSLFWYQQALGQGPEFLTYFQNEAQLDKSGLPSDRFFAERPEGSVSTLKIQRTQQEDSAVYLCASSLGIRGNLHFGNGTRLTVT.

V is TRBV7-3 and J is TRBJ2-7; 9 positions agree with TRBD1. V was clipped by 3 bases and J by 2 bases; unmatched bases: 5. Germline values: CDR1 SGHTA, CDR2 FQGTGA. The CDR3 spans 15 residues. CDR3 sequence: CASSLGQGSAYEQYF. In DNA form, the CDR3 reads TGTGCCAGCAGCTTGGGACAGGGTTCGGCCTACGAGCAGTACTTC.

V usage is TRBV6-5 and J usage is TRBJ1-1, with 11 bases aligning to TRBD1. Per germline, CDR1 MNHEY and CDR2 SVGAGI. The V segment lost 5 bases and the J segment 7 bases; nucleotides outside the gene matches: 9. This CDR3 spans 15 amino acids. The CDR3, as DNA: TGTGCCAGCAGTCTACCTGGGACAGGGGGAAATGAAGCTTTCTTT. It yields the protein CASSLPGTGGNEAFF.

V is TRBV10-1 and J is TRBJ2-3, with D perhaps TRBD1 (6 bases). V lost 3 bases and J 6 bases, leaving 22 bases between the germline ends. Per the germline V gene, CDR1 is WNHNN and CDR2 is SYGVQD (reference sequence). The CDR3 is made up of 17 amino acids. The CDR3 DNA reads TGCGCCAGCAGTGAAGAGACGAGGCTCAGGGGTTGGGATACGCAGTATTTT. Amino acid sequence: CASSEETRLRGWDTQYF.

The CDR3 loop is CASSEAPDIYEQYF. Written as DNA, the CDR3 is TGTGCCAGCAGTGAAGCCCCAGACATTTACGAGCAGTACTTC. J is TRBJ2-7 and V is TRBV25-1; no reliable D call. Trimming cost V 2 bases and J 4 bases, with 12 bases left between them. The CDR3 is 14 residues long. Germline CDR1 is MGHDK and CDR2 is SYGVNS.

The chain uses TRBV14 and TRBJ2-7; TRBD2 aligns across 9 bases. Germline V gene lookup returns CDR1 SGHDN and CDR2 FVKESK. This CDR3 has 16 residues. The V and J ends lost 0 bases and 5 bases, in that order; junction bases with no gene match: 8. The DNA of the CDR3 is TGTGCCAGCAGCCAAGATCTGGCGGGAGGGCCCCACGAGCAGTACTTC. Amino acids: CASSQDLAGGPHEQYF.

This clone was seen a handful of times. The chain carries TRBV4-2 and TRBJ1-1, with D unclear. V was cut by 0 bases and J by 1 base, with 18 bases left in between. This CDR3 spans 18 amino acids. The germline V gene encodes CDR1 LGHNA and CDR2 YNFKEQ. CDR3 sequence reads: CASSQEGGFWTGNTEAFF. The CDR3 DNA reads as TGTGCCAGCAGCCAAGAAGGAGGATTCTGGACGGGGAACACTGAAGCTTTCTTT.